Each of the 30 T cell receptor beta chains below was sequenced from the same sample in a study of blood T cell repertoires in COVID-19. Method: immunoSEQ multiplex PCR; TCRdb's copy keeps in-frame clones and lacks some. This table holds more than 90,000 clones, 75% to 85% found once. The sequencing input was peripheral blood. These receptor sequences come from a man aged 70 or older with acute or convalescent COVID-19.

The J gene is TRBJ2-7, the V gene TRBV30; the match to TRBD2 covers 8 bases. Germline V gives CDR1 GTSNPN, CDR2 SVGIG (reference sequence). The CDR3 length is 13 residues. The trim removed 1 base at V and 4 bases at J, leaving 3 bases unmatched. DNA for the CDR3: TGTGCCTGGAGTGCGGGGGGGCCGTACGAGCAGTACTTC. Translation: CAWSAGGPYEQYF.

This clone was picked up one time. The chain combines TRBV28 with TRBJ1-2; 7 bases are shared with TRBD1. There are 16 residues in the CDR3. After removal of 4 bases from V and 4 bases from J, the junction contained 12 bases not matched to a gene. CDR1 and CDR2 (germline): MDHEN, SYDVKM. DNA for the CDR3: TGTGCCAGCAGTTCGCCCGGACAGGAAAGGGGCTATGGCTACACCTTC. Translating it yields CASSSPGQERGYGYTF.

As concerns this clone: The limits of the CDR3 on the DNA are not certain, so only TCRdb's listed CDR3 is given. The CDR3: CASSSSRTGHTGELFF. The rearrangement joins TRBV28 to TRBJ2-2; the table's D call, TRBD1, has no DNA check behind it. Termini included, the CDR3 measures 16 amino acids. Germline lookup yields CDR1 MDHEN and CDR2 SYDVKM.

The CDR3 DNA sequence: TGCAGTGTAGCGACAGGGTATGGCTACACCTTC. This codes for CSVATGYGYTF. The genes are TRBV20-1 and TRBJ1-2, with TRBD1 matching 7 bases. This CDR3 is built from 11 residues. Germline-derived CDR1 and CDR2 are DFQATT and SNEGSKA (reference sequence). The J segment lost 5 bases and the V segment lost 7 bases, leaving 4 bases of the junction unmatched.

This clone was detected a few times. The junction shows a germline mismatch at one end, possibly a read error. The chain couples TRBV11-2 to TRBJ1-6, with TRBD1 as a possible D gene (5 bases). The germline V gene has CDR1 SGHAT and CDR2 FQNNGV. The CDR3 extends over 16 amino acids. The CDR3 region has the DNA TGTGCCAGCACCTTAGCCCCCGGGACTAGGACTTCACCCCTCCACTTT. This sequence encodes CASTLAPGTRTSPLHF.

The genes are TRBV28 and TRBJ2-1; 9 bases map to TRBD2. The CDR3 has 14 amino acids. The germline V gene has CDR1 MDHEN and CDR2 SYDVKM. With 1 base clipped from V and 13 bases from J, the junction kept 8 bases outside the gene matches. The DNA of the CDR3 is TGTGCCAGCAGTTTATCGCCCCAGACTAGCGGCCAGTTCTTC. Protein: CASSLSPQTSGQFF.

The chain carries TRBV9 and TRBJ2-1; 10 bases are a match to TRBD2. Germline V CDR1 and CDR2: SGDLS, YYNGEE. This CDR3 has 14 residues. Trimming removed 5 bases from V and 8 bases from J; junction bases left unmatched: 7. The CDR3 is CASRQGLASHEQFF. Here the CDR3 DNA reads TGTGCCAGCAGACAGGGACTAGCGTCTCATGAGCAGTTCTTC.

The CDR3 nucleotides are TGCGCCAGCACTGACAGGGGACGATATGGCTACACCTTC. Translating it yields CASTDRGRYGYTF. This rearrangement joins TRBV5-1 to TRBJ1-2; 8 bases align to TRBD1. The germline V gene encodes CDR1 SGHRS and CDR2 YFSETQ. This CDR3 spans 13 amino acids. With V trimmed by 6 bases and J by 5 bases, 6 bases remained unmatched.

This chain links TRBV3-1 (or the pseudogene TRBV3-2) with TRBJ2-7; TRBD1 aligns across 11 bases. Per the germline V gene, CDR1 is LGHDT and CDR2 is YNNKEL (reference sequence). This CDR3 comprises 15 residues. The trim removed 4 bases at V and 4 bases at J, leaving 6 bases unmatched. In DNA, the CDR3 is TGTGCCAGCAGCCCCCTCCGGGACAGGGGGTACGAGCAGTACTTC. Residues: CASSPLRDRGYEQYF.

This chain links TRBV24-1 with TRBJ2-5; 9 nucleotides align to TRBD2. There are 16 residues in the CDR3. The junction had 10 bases not matched to a gene; V was cut back by 4 bases and J by 5 bases. CDR1 KGHDR and CDR2 SFDVKD come from the germline V gene. CDR3 nucleotides: TGTGCCACCAGTGACTTTGATAGCGGGAGTACTGAGACCCAGTACTTC. Translation: CATSDFDSGSTETQYF.

This rearrangement joins TRBV9 to TRBJ2-2; D perhaps matches TRBD1 (6 bases). Germline V CDR1 and CDR2: SGDLS, YYNGEE. Trimming removed 1 base at V and 0 bases at J, with 10 bases between. The CDR3 sequence is 16 residues long. The CDR3, as DNA: TGTGCCAGCAGCGTACAGGGGTTCGCGAACACCGGGGAGCTGTTTTTT. Protein: CASSVQGFANTGELFF.

This clone was counted a few times. This chain joins TRBV18 and TRBJ1-6, with 12 bases lining up with TRBD1. The germline CDR1 and CDR2 sequences are KGHSH and LQKENI. This CDR3 has 16 amino acids. V lost 4 bases to trimming and J lost 10 bases; unmatched junction nucleotides: 8. Written as DNA, the CDR3 is TGTGCCAGCTCACAGGGACAGGGGGCCAGGAGGTCACCCCTCCACTTT. Protein: CASSQGQGARRSPLHF.

The gene calls are TRBV4-2 and TRBJ2-2; D not certain. CDR1 is LGHNA, CDR2 YNFKEQ, per germline. The V and J ends lost 4 bases and 0 bases respectively, with 9 bases between them. The CDR3 runs to 15 residues. Here the CDR3 DNA reads TGTGCCAGCAGCCTATCGGTAGCGAACACCGGGGAGCTGTTTTTT. Its translation: CASSLSVANTGELFF.

This chain connects TRBV30 to TRBJ2-1; D not certain. CDR3 size: 13 residues. V lost 4 bases to trimming and J lost 4 bases, with 11 bases between them. Germline lookup yields CDR1 GTSNPN and CDR2 SVGIG (reference sequence). CDR3 region: CAWNLQPYNEQFF. Here the CDR3 DNA reads TGTGCCTGGAATTTACAGCCTTACAATGAGCAGTTCTTC.

The V and J genes are TRBV5-6 and TRBJ1-4; the D gene is possibly TRBD1 (6 bases). Trimming pared 2 bases from V and 8 bases from J, leaving 13 bases between. Germline V CDR1 and CDR2: SGHDT, YYEEEE. The CDR3 has 14 residues. The chain's CDR3 is CASSLRGMGEKLFF. For the CDR3, the DNA is TGTGCCAGCAGCTTAAGGGGGATGGGAGAAAAACTGTTTTTT.

J is TRBJ1-2 and V is TRBV3-1 (or the pseudogene TRBV3-2); TRBD1 agrees at 9 bases. The CDR3 covers 16 residues. Germline trimming cut 5 bases from V and 6 bases from J; bases unmatched to any gene: 13. Germline V gives CDR1 LGHDT, CDR2 YNNKEL (reference sequence). The CDR3 here is CASSFYAGTGSDGYTF. The CDR3 DNA reads as TGTGCCAGCAGCTTCTACGCCGGGACAGGGAGTGATGGCTACACCTTC.

V usage is TRBV4-1 and J usage is TRBJ1-2; 8 positions match TRBD1. The CDR3 is made up of 15 amino acids. The V and J ends lost 1 base and 4 bases, in that order; junction bases with no gene match: 5. The germline CDR1 and CDR2 sequences are MGHRA and YSYEKL. CDR3 residues: CASSQADRESYGYTF. CDR3 DNA: TGCGCCAGCAGCCAAGCGGACAGGGAAAGCTATGGCTACACCTTC.

The rearrangement uses TRBV27 and TRBJ2-7; 11 bases map to TRBD2. CDR3 length: 14 residues. Unmatched junction bases numbered 2, after V lost 6 bases and J lost 1 base. Germline loops: CDR1 MNHEY, CDR2 SMNVEV (reference sequence). The CDR3 loop reads CASRPSGRSYEQYF. In DNA form, the CDR3 reads TGTGCCAGCAGACCTAGCGGGAGGTCCTACGAGCAGTACTTC.

In this sample, this clone turned up a few times. V gene TRBV24-1 combines with J gene TRBJ1-5, with D hard to call. This CDR3 is 12 amino acids long. Per the germline V gene, CDR1 is KGHDR and CDR2 is SFDVKD. Trimming pared 4 bases from V and 5 bases from J, leaving 5 bases between. The CDR3 here is CATSDRYQPQHF. The CDR3 DNA sequence: TGTGCCACCAGTGACCGGTATCAGCCCCAGCATTTT.

This clone was counted once. The chain combines TRBV27 with TRBJ2-7; 12 bases are a match to TRBD2. This CDR3 region has 15 residues. V gave up 6 bases and J gave up 4 bases; unmatched junction bases: 7. In germline, CDR1 is MNHEY, CDR2 SMNVEV (reference sequence). This CDR3 reads CASSYEGTSGYEQYF. Here the CDR3 DNA reads TGTGCCAGCAGCTACGAGGGGACTAGCGGGTACGAGCAGTACTTC.

The CDR3 coding sequence is TGTGCCAGCAGCAAAGGGGGAGTAACAGATACGCAGTATTTT. It yields the protein CASSKGGVTDTQYF. The chain is built from TRBV9 and TRBJ2-3; possibly TRBD1 for D (6 bases). The CDR3 sequence is 14 residues long. Germline V lookup: CDR1 SGDLS, CDR2 YYNGEE. V was trimmed by 4 bases and J by 3 bases, leaving 12 bases between them.

The chain joins TRBV5-1 to TRBJ2-5; TRBD1 aligns across 8 bases. Germline-derived CDR1 and CDR2 are SGHRS and YFSETQ. Losses at the gene ends were 5 bases for V and 2 bases for J; bases not matched to a gene: 5. There are 14 residues in the CDR3. DNA of the CDR3: TGCGCCAGCAGTGGGCAGGGGGCTCAAGAGACCCAGTACTTC. Its translation is CASSGQGAQETQYF.

This clone was seen only once. The chain carries TRBV7-3 and TRBJ2-1; D is ambiguous. The germline CDR1 and CDR2 sequences are SGHTA and FQGTGA. V gave up 2 bases and J gave up 6 bases, with 8 bases separating them. This CDR3 is 13 amino acids long. CDR3 in amino acids: CASSLGLTNEQFF. DNA of the CDR3: TGTGCCAGCAGCTTAGGGCTTACCAATGAGCAGTTCTTC.

The rearrangement uses TRBV9 and TRBJ1-1; 12 bases are a match to TRBD1. There are 18 residues in the CDR3. Germline CDR1 is SGDLS and CDR2 is YYNGEE. The J segment lost 1 base and the V segment lost 4 bases, leaving 11 bases of the junction unmatched. The CDR3 DNA sequence: TGTGCCAGCAGCCCAAGGGGACAGGGGGCTTTTCGGAACACTGAAGCTTTCTTT. This sequence encodes CASSPRGQGAFRNTEAFF.

This chain uses TRBV28 with TRBJ1-1; TRBD1 might be the D (5 bases). The CDR3 length is 14 residues. Between the trimmed V and J ends, which lost 4 bases and 11 bases, there was a span of 20 bases. Germline V lookup: CDR1 MDHEN, CDR2 SYDVKM. CDR3 amino acids: CASSSPGRGLVAFF. DNA of the CDR3: TGTGCCAGCAGTTCACCCGGGCGGGGGTTGGTTGCTTTCTTT.

V is TRBV28 and J is TRBJ1-1; 7 nucleotides align to TRBD1. The V gene end was trimmed by 5 bases and the J gene end by 1 base; junction bases not matched to a gene: 7. The CDR3 is 15 residues long. CDR1 is MDHEN and CDR2 is SYDVKM in the germline V gene. The CDR3: CASSAPTGRNTEAFF. The DNA for the CDR3 is TGTGCCAGCAGTGCCCCGACAGGGAGGAACACTGAAGCTTTCTTT.

The V and J genes are TRBV4-1 and TRBJ1-3; 10 bases line up with TRBD1. The V gene end was trimmed by 1 base and the J gene end by 0 bases; junction bases not matched to a gene: 9. CDR1 and CDR2 from the germline V gene are MGHRA and YSYEKL. CDR3 size: 19 residues. CDR3 in amino acids: CASSQGGTGVKRSGNTIYF. Here the CDR3 DNA reads TGCGCCAGCAGCCAAGGTGGGACAGGGGTTAAGCGCTCTGGAAACACCATATATTTT.

This clone has more than one count but fewer than ten. This sequence joins TRBV30 and TRBJ1-3; D unresolved. CDR3 length: 14 amino acids. Deletions cut 0 bases from V and 0 bases from J, with 6 bases between. Germline V gene sequence: CDR1 GTSNPN, CDR2 SVGIG (reference sequence). CDR3 amino acids: CAWSVSFSGNTIYF. Here the CDR3 DNA reads TGTGCCTGGAGTGTTTCCTTCTCTGGAAACACCATATATTTT.

This clone was counted a few times. The chain links TRBV29-1 to TRBJ2-3; 7 bases line up with TRBD2. The CDR3 length is 14 residues. J lost 4 bases, V lost 5 bases, and 9 bases had no gene match. Per the germline V gene, CDR1 is SQVTM and CDR2 is ANQGSEA. CDR3 sequence: CSVTTSQRADTQYF. Written as DNA, the CDR3 is TGCAGCGTTACGACTAGCCAGAGGGCAGATACGCAGTATTTT.

This clone was seen more than once but under ten times. The chain employs TRBV19 and TRBJ1-6, with TRBD1 as a possible D gene (5 bases). Germline V gene lookup returns CDR1 LNHDA and CDR2 SQIVND (reference sequence). The CDR3 has 15 amino acids. The germline V and J ends were trimmed by 3 bases and 7 bases, with 13 bases remaining between them. The CDR3 loop reads CASSMGQRPNSPLHF. The CDR3 coding sequence is TGTGCCAGTAGTATGGGGCAGAGACCGAATTCACCCCTCCACTTT.